The rows below give T cell receptor beta chains drawn from one sample of a study of OX40 agonist ivuxolimab in advanced cancers. Data came from immunoSEQ multiplex PCR; TCRdb stores just in-frame clones and leaves some out. The table shows approximately 90,000 clones, with about 89% occurring only once. Here the sequenced sample was CD4+ or CD8+ T cells sorted from blood, taken in a trial of the OX40 agonist ivuxolimab. The receptors were gathered from an adult with an advanced solid tumor such as melanoma, head and neck, liver or kidney cancer. The CDR3 runs from the conserved cysteine through the conserved F or W. The order of the fields is V gene, clone size, D gene, J gene, CDR3 length, CDR3 DNA, CDR3 protein. D genes are given only for firm matches. Only part of the rows carry a size: once, few, many, or a class if the clone is expanded.

v_gene: TRBV10-1; abundance: NA; d_gene: TRBD2; j_gene: TRBJ2-5; len: 12; CDR3nt: TGCGCCAGCAGTGAAGCGGGGATGGCCCAGTACTTC; CDR3aa: CASSEAGMAQYF
v_gene: TRBV27; abundance: NA; d_gene: TRBD2; j_gene: TRBJ2-3; len: 18; CDR3nt: TGTGCCAGTAAAGGACTAGCGGGAAAAAAATACACCACAGATACGCAGTATTTT; CDR3aa: CASKGLAGKKYTTDTQYF
v_gene: TRBV14; abundance: once; d_gene: TRBD1; j_gene: TRBJ1-6; len: 14; CDR3nt: TGTGCCAGCAGCCGAGACAGGGGGCCTTCACCCCTCCACTTT; CDR3aa: CASSRDRGPSPLHF
v_gene: TRBV2; abundance: NA; d_gene: TRBD2; j_gene: TRBJ2-5; len: 14; CDR3nt: TGTGCCAGCAGTGGGGGACTAGCGGGAGAGACCCAGTACTTC; CDR3aa: CASSGGLAGETQYF
v_gene: TRBV30; abundance: NA; d_gene: NA; j_gene: TRBJ2-2; len: 13; CDR3nt: TGTGCCTGGCGGGGAACTAACACCGGGGAGCTGTTTTTT; CDR3aa: CAWRGTNTGELFF
v_gene: TRBV9; abundance: NA; d_gene: NA; j_gene: TRBJ2-2; len: 14; CDR3nt: TGTGCCAGCAGCGTTTTATTGAACACCGGGGAGCTGTTTTTT; CDR3aa: CASSVLLNTGELFF
v_gene: TRBV2; abundance: NA; d_gene: NA; j_gene: TRBJ1-1; len: 15; CDR3nt: TGTGCCAGCAGTGAAAACGAGGGTGGGGACACTGAAGCTTTCTTT; CDR3aa: CASSENEGGDTEAFF
v_gene: TRBV7-9; abundance: NA; d_gene: TRBD1; j_gene: TRBJ2-5; len: 15; CDR3nt: TGTGCCAGCAGCTCGAAGGACAGGGCGTACGAGACCCAGTACTTC; CDR3aa: CASSSKDRAYETQYF
v_gene: TRBV7-9; abundance: NA; d_gene: TRBD1; j_gene: TRBJ2-4; len: 16; CDR3nt: TGTGCCAGCAGCCCCCGGGACAGGGATGCCAAAAACATTCAGTACTTC; CDR3aa: CASSPRDRDAKNIQYF
v_gene: TRBV2; abundance: NA; d_gene: TRBD1; j_gene: TRBJ1-2; len: 10; CDR3nt: TGTGCCAGCAGAGGGACAGACAATCTCTTC; CDR3aa: CASRGTDNLF
v_gene: TRBV19; abundance: NA; d_gene: NA; j_gene: TRBJ2-1; len: 14; CDR3nt: TGTGCCAGTAGTCCCCGATGGGGCGGCGATGAGCAGTTCTTC; CDR3aa: CASSPRWGGDEQFF
v_gene: TRBV19; abundance: NA; d_gene: TRBD1; j_gene: TRBJ2-5; len: 16; CDR3nt: TGTGCCAGTAGTTTCTCACCGGGACAGGGTCAAGAGACCCAGTACTTC; CDR3aa: CASSFSPGQGQETQYF
v_gene: TRBV9; abundance: NA; d_gene: TRBD1; j_gene: TRBJ2-1; len: 15; CDR3nt: TGTGCCAGCAGCGTAGCAGGGACAGGTTTCGATGAGCAGTTCTTC; CDR3aa: CASSVAGTGFDEQFF
v_gene: TRBV19; abundance: NA; d_gene: NA; j_gene: TRBJ1-2; len: 15; CDR3nt: TGTGCCAGTAGGGAGACTCCATCCCCAGGGGAGGGCTACACCTTC; CDR3aa: CASRETPSPGEGYTF
v_gene: TRBV29-1; abundance: NA; d_gene: NA; j_gene: TRBJ1-1; len: 11; CDR3nt: TGCAGCGTTGGGGTGAACACTGAAGCTTTCTTT; CDR3aa: CSVGVNTEAFF
v_gene: TRBV21-1; abundance: few; d_gene: NA; j_gene: TRBJ1-1; len: 17; CDR3nt: TGTGCCAGCAGCAAGCTCAGCCCCCGGGGGGTGAACACTGAAGCTTTCTTT; CDR3aa: CASSKLSPRGVNTEAFF
v_gene: TRBV5-5; abundance: NA; d_gene: NA; j_gene: TRBJ1-1; len: 14; CDR3nt: TGTGCCAGCAGCTTGGTGGAGGGGTCCCCTGAAGCTTTCTTT; CDR3aa: CASSLVEGSPEAFF
v_gene: TRBV19; abundance: NA; d_gene: NA; j_gene: TRBJ2-2; len: 13; CDR3nt: TGTGCCAGTAGTACGTTTCAGGCCGGGGAGCTGTTTTTT; CDR3aa: CASSTFQAGELFF
v_gene: TRBV9; abundance: NA; d_gene: NA; j_gene: TRBJ2-1; len: 13; CDR3nt: TGTGCCAGCAGCGTAGAGCAAGGGAATGAGCAGTTCTTC; CDR3aa: CASSVEQGNEQFF
v_gene: TRBV7-7; abundance: NA; d_gene: TRBD2; j_gene: TRBJ2-7; len: 17; CDR3nt: TGTGCTAGCAGCTTAGATGGGTCCGGGACTAGCGCCTACGAGCAGTACTTC; CDR3aa: CASSLDGSGTSAYEQYF
v_gene: TRBV28; abundance: once; d_gene: NA; j_gene: TRBJ2-3; len: 17; CDR3nt: TGTGCCAGCAGTCCGGTAGTCGGCGTGCTCCCCACAGATACGCAGTATTTT; CDR3aa: CASSPVVGVLPTDTQYF
v_gene: TRBV19; abundance: NA; d_gene: TRBD1; j_gene: TRBJ2-7; len: 14; CDR3nt: TGTGCCAGTAGTATCGGGACAGGGGGCCGCGAGCAGTACTTC; CDR3aa: CASSIGTGGREQYF